The following is a T cell receptor (beta chain) sequence with its context. Its target is not known. The sample originates from a study of CD8 T cells in ankylosing spondylitis. Study-level findings and limits: Earlier work had already found some motif variants in reactive arthritis synovial fluid and blood.

V shed 2 bases and J 6 bases; nucleotides not matched to a gene: 6. The CDR3 is 16 amino acids. Germline loops: CDR1 SGDLS, CDR2 YYNGEE. TCRdb re-called the 5' RACE reads with MiXCR, one entry per CDR3 protein. The profile covers 250,000 to 300,000 distinct CDR3 sequences, with around 19% appearing a single time and 7.8% taken by the ten largest. This TCR came from a male donor with ankylosing spondylitis or in good health (not recorded which). What was sequenced was blood, either unsorted or a sorted T cell fraction (not recorded which). The V gene is TRBV9, the J gene TRBJ2-2; TRBD2 matches 11 bases. This CDR3 reads CASSVVSGRDAGELFF. For the CDR3, the DNA is TGTGCCAGCAGCGTGGTTAGCGGGAGGGACGCCGGGGAGCTGTTTTTT.